This TCR beta chain was profiled in a study of blood T cell repertoires in COVID-19. Study-wide background: Whether acute or convalescent, the COVID-19 samples came from the United States, Italy and Spain. Nucleic acid was either cDNA or gDNA, and it came from T cells, B-cell-depleted T cells, or PBMCs.

Germline V gene lookup returns CDR1 ENHRY and CDR2 SYGVKD. Trimming left V 4 bases short and J 1 base short, with 14 bases between. The CDR3 totals 16 residues. How the authors handled the data: Quantification of nucleated cells was approximated via reference gene primer amplification. Repertoires were generated with immunoSEQ multiplex PCR, while TCRdb's copy carries only in-frame clones and drops some. V and J calls and clone size are copied from that table; D and trimming were computed from the DNA. Of 90,000 to 110,000 clones listed, roughly 80% are singletons. This clone has more than one count but fewer than ten.

This chain joins TRBV10-3 and TRBJ1-3; TRBD1 is a possible D gene (5 bases). This TCR derives from a woman aged 55-70 years with acute or convalescent COVID-19. Material for sequencing was peripheral blood. CDR3 in amino acids: CAISGGRGGSGNTIYF. The CDR3 DNA is TGTGCCATCAGTGGGGGACGGGGAGGATCTGGAAACACCATATATTTT.